This TCR beta chain came from a study of blood T cell repertoires in COVID-19. The overall study: Sample material is recorded as cDNA or gDNA derived from T cells, B-cell-depleted T cells, or PBMCs.

The V end was cut by 4 bases, the J end by 6 bases, with 9 bases between. From germline, CDR1 is MNHEY and CDR2 SVGEGT. The CDR3 covers 13 residues. Original processing methods: Estimation of nucleated cell counts was performed using reference gene primer amplification. The table came from immunoSEQ multiplex PCR; TCRdb's copy has only in-frame clones and leaves some out. The V and J calls and clone size are taken from that table; D and trimming were inferred from the DNA. In the table there are fewer than 110,000 clones, 80% to 95% of which are singletons. The receptor's source is a woman aged 30 to 39 with acute or convalescent COVID-19. The chain combines TRBV6-2 or TRBV6-3 with TRBJ2-2; D may be TRBD2 (5 bases). The sample consisted of peripheral blood. The CDR3 DNA is TGTGCCAGCAGTTTTGGGCGGGCCGGGGAGCTGTTTTTT. This codes for CASSFGRAGELFF.